Listed below are T cell receptor beta chains from one sample, sequenced in a study of blood T cell repertoires in COVID-19. TCRdb keeps only in-frame clones here, not all; method: immunoSEQ multiplex PCR. The sample shows just under 9,000 clones, 70% to 90% of them seen only once. The sequencing input was peripheral blood. The receptors were sampled from a human donor with active COVID-19. The donor label of this sample is uncertain. CDR3s include the opening cysteine and the closing phenylalanine or tryptophan. The D gene is left open where the match is weak. Expanded clones are given a class, and other clones once, few, many or no size at all.

V: TRBV13; size: -; J: TRBJ2-5; D: TRBD2; CDR3: CASSQGLAAYQETQYF; DNA: TGTGCCAGCAGCCAAGGACTAGCGGCGTACCAAGAGACCCAGTACTTC
V: TRBV6-5; size: -; J: TRBJ2-1; D: -; CDR3: CASSSSGEAYNEQFF; DNA: -
V: TRBV4-3; size: -; J: TRBJ2-3; D: TRBD2; CDR3: CASSQDSGPSDTQYF; DNA: TGCGCCAGCAGCCAAGATAGCGGGCCCTCGGATACGCAGTATTTT
V: TRBV5-1; size: -; J: TRBJ1-2; D: TRBD1; CDR3: CASSLTQGGNYGYTF; DNA: TGCGCCAGCAGCTTGACCCAGGGGGGAAACTATGGCTACACCTTC
V: TRBV30; size: -; J: TRBJ2-7; D: -; CDR3: CAWRFAGTYEQYF; DNA: TGTGCCTGGAGGTTTGCAGGGACCTACGAGCAGTACTTC
V: TRBV9; size: -; J: TRBJ1-5; D: -; CDR3: CASSAPPGVWDSRNNQPQHF; DNA: TGTGCCAGCAGCGCTCCCCCGGGGGTATGGGATAGTAGGAACAATCAGCCCCAGCATTTT
V: TRBV6-5; size: once; J: TRBJ2-7; D: -; CDR3: CASGLESSYEQYF; DNA: TGTGCCAGCGGCCTGGAGAGCTCCTACGAGCAGTACTTC
V: TRBV30; size: -; J: TRBJ1-2; D: -; CDR3: CAWSVHRQGRYGYTF; DNA: TGTGCCTGGAGTGTACATCGTCAGGGGCGGTATGGCTACACCTTC
V: TRBV6-5; size: -; J: TRBJ2-3; D: TRBD2; CDR3: CASTLAGAPGREYF; DNA: TGTGCCAGCACACTAGCGGGGGCCCCTGGGCGGGAGTATTTT
V: TRBV2; size: -; J: TRBJ2-2; D: -; CDR3: CASEGDANTGELFF; DNA: TGTGCCAGCGAGGGGGACGCGAACACCGGGGAGCTGTTTTTT
V: TRBV9; size: -; J: TRBJ1-3; D: -; CDR3: CASSPYGVGSGNTIYF; DNA: TGTGCCAGCAGCCCATACGGGGTGGGCTCTGGAAACACCATATATTTT
V: TRBV6-2/TRBV6-3; size: -; J: TRBJ2-5; D: TRBD1; CDR3: CASSSPGQGRRETQYF; DNA: TGTGCCAGCAGTTCCCCGGGACAGGGCCGACGGGAGACCCAGTACTTC
V: TRBV5-4; size: -; J: TRBJ2-1; D: -; CDR3: CASSWAGSYNEQFF; DNA: TGTGCCAGCAGCTGGGCGGGCAGTTACAATGAGCAGTTCTTC
V: TRBV6-1; size: -; J: TRBJ2-3; D: TRBD2; CDR3: CASSETLAGGSDTQYF; DNA: TGTGCCAGCAGTGAAACCCTAGCGGGAGGTTCAGATACGCAGTATTTT
V: TRBV6-1; size: -; J: TRBJ1-2; D: -; CDR3: CASSDELGAGGYTF; DNA: TGTGCCAGCAGTGATGAACTGGGAGCGGGGGGCTACACCTTC
V: TRBV11-1; size: -; J: TRBJ2-5; D: -; CDR3: CASSSTLGETQYF; DNA: TGTGCCAGCAGCTCGACACTTGGGGAGACCCAGTACTTC
V: TRBV3-1/TRBV3-2; size: -; J: TRBJ1-1; D: -; CDR3: CASSQGRWRCF; DNA: TGTGCCAGCAGCCAAGGCCGGTGGAGGTGCTTT
V: TRBV10-2; size: -; J: TRBJ2-7; D: -; CDR3: CASSELAPPDYEQYF; DNA: TGCGCCAGCAGTGAGTTGGCCCCACCCGACTACGAGCAGTACTTC
V: TRBV24-1; size: -; J: TRBJ2-7; D: -; CDR3: CATSDGGAYEQYF; DNA: TGTGCCACCAGTGATGGGGGGGCTTACGAGCAGTACTTC
V: TRBV19; size: -; J: TRBJ2-7; D: -; CDR3: CASSIGPGIGEQYF; DNA: TGTGCCAGTAGTATTGGTCCGGGTATCGGCGAGCAGTACTTC
V: TRBV27; size: -; J: TRBJ1-2; D: TRBD1; CDR3: CASRMTGMGYTF; DNA: TGTGCCAGCAGGATGACAGGGATGGGCTACACCTTC
V: TRBV19; size: -; J: TRBJ1-4; D: -; CDR3: CASQKTGTWNEKLFF; DNA: TGTGCCAGTCAGAAGACCGGGACTTGGAATGAAAAACTGTTTTTT
V: TRBV5-1; size: -; J: TRBJ1-5; D: -; CDR3: CASSLGTDVNQPQHF; DNA: TGCGCCAGCAGCTTGGGGACAGACGTAAATCAGCCCCAGCATTTT
V: TRBV5-1; size: -; J: TRBJ2-3; D: TRBD2; CDR3: CASSLETSVPSTDTQYF; DNA: TGCGCCAGCAGCTTGGAGACTAGCGTACCTAGCACAGATACGCAGTATTTT